The clone carrying this TCR beta chain occurred a few times. There are 16 residues in the CDR3. Trimming took 1 base from V and 3 from J, leaving 12 bases between them. The data derive from a study of patients and donors after allogeneic stem cell transplantation. TCRdb independently ran MiXCR on the RT-PCR reads; one entry per CDR3 protein. This sample carries some 200,000 distinct CDR3 sequences, around 41% of them seen once, and the ten largest clones take about 33%. The chain recombines TRBV12-3 or TRBV12-4 with TRBJ2-2, with D unresolved. Sequencing used blood, either unsorted or a sorted T cell fraction (not recorded which). The clonotype originates from a human donor who was either an allogeneic HSCT recipient or a stem cell or donor lymphocyte infusion donor (not recorded which). It is not recorded whose cells these are; they may come from a transplant donor. The CDR3 spells CASSLGLAHYTGELFF. DNA for the CDR3: TGTGCCAGCAGTTTAGGGTTGGCTCACTACACCGGGGAGCTGTTTTTT.